The 20 T cell receptor beta chains listed next were all sequenced from one sample in a study of T cell responses to AZD1222 COVID-19 vaccine. TCRdb's table, derived via immunoSEQ multiplex PCR, lists solely in-frame clones and lacks some. The sample holds roughly 200,000 clones; 85% to 95% are singletons and the top ten take roughly 1.3%. Sequencing used peripheral blood, obtained on day 0 of AZD1222 vaccination. The receptors were gathered from an adult in good health.

The V and J genes are TRBV10-3 and TRBJ1-2, with D unresolved. Germline loops: CDR1 ENHRY, CDR2 SYGVKD. V gave up 6 bases and J gave up 1 base, with 15 bases separating them. CDR3 size: 15 residues. CDR3 in amino acids: CAISPTNRDNYGYTF. The CDR3 DNA reads TGTGCCATCAGCCCCACTAACAGAGATAACTATGGCTACACCTTC.

The rearrangement uses TRBV15 and TRBJ1-4, with TRBD1 matching over 7 bases. With V trimmed by 2 bases and J by 4 bases, 4 bases remained unmatched. The germline gives CDR1 LNHNV, CDR2 YYDKDF (reference sequence). This CDR3 spans 15 amino acids. This CDR3 is CATSRIQGYNEKLFF. The CDR3 DNA reads TGTGCCACCAGCAGAATACAGGGGTATAATGAAAAACTGTTTTTT.

The chain links TRBV3-1 (or the pseudogene TRBV3-2) to TRBJ1-2; D uncertain. The CDR3 totals 13 residues. V dropped 2 bases and J dropped 6 bases, with 10 bases sitting between them. The germline V gene has CDR1 LGHDT and CDR2 YNNKEL (reference sequence). The chain's CDR3 is CASSQRIQDGYTF. DNA of the CDR3: TGTGCCAGCAGCCAAAGGATCCAGGATGGCTACACCTTC.

V is TRBV5-6 and J is TRBJ2-5; no firm D call. Germline V gene sequence: CDR1 SGHDT, CDR2 YYEEEE. V gave up 2 bases and J gave up 3 bases, with 5 bases separating them. This CDR3 has 12 residues. The CDR3 loop reads CASSLTEETQYF. As DNA, the CDR3 is TGTGCCAGCAGCTTAACAGAAGAGACCCAGTACTTC.

This chain uses TRBV7-2 with TRBJ2-3, with unresolved D. The CDR3 covers 14 residues. From germline, CDR1 is SGHTA and CDR2 FQGNSA. Trimming left V 0 bases short and J 2 bases short, with 6 bases between. For the CDR3, the DNA is TGTGCCAGCAGCTTAGCTGGTACCACAGATACGCAGTATTTT. The encoded protein is CASSLAGTTDTQYF.

This rearrangement joins TRBV9 to TRBJ2-3; the D gene is possibly TRBD2 (6 bases). The CDR3 runs to 17 residues. The V and J ends lost 3 bases and 1 base respectively, with 18 bases between them. Germline values: CDR1 SGDLS, CDR2 YYNGEE. Written as DNA, the CDR3 is TGTGCCAGCAGCGAGGGCCTTCGGGACTCCCGCACAGATACGCAGTATTTT. It codes for CASSEGLRDSRTDTQYF.

This clone was picked up one time. The chain links TRBV27 to TRBJ2-7; no firm D call. CDR1 MNHEY and CDR2 SMNVEV come from the germline V gene (reference sequence). The CDR3 consists of 13 residues. Trimming took 5 bases from V and 2 from J, leaving 10 bases between them. CDR3 sequence reads: CASSTASTYEQYF. The CDR3 bases are TGTGCCAGCAGTACCGCCAGCACCTACGAGCAGTACTTC.

The chain recombines TRBV27 with TRBJ1-2; the D is unclear. V lost 4 bases and J 8 bases, leaving 14 bases between the germline ends. From germline, CDR1 is MNHEY and CDR2 SMNVEV (reference sequence). This CDR3 has 13 amino acids. CDR3 sequence reads: CASSSNKALGYTF. The DNA for the CDR3 is TGTGCCAGCAGTTCAAACAAAGCCCTGGGCTACACCTTC.

This chain connects TRBV6-5 to TRBJ2-7; D is undetermined. V was shortened by 10 bases and J by 7 bases, with 17 bases between the two germline ends. The CDR3 totals 12 residues. Per the germline V gene, CDR1 is MNHEY and CDR2 is SVGAGI. The CDR3 loop reads CATYAEDLEQYF. CDR3 in DNA: TGTGCCACCTATGCAGAAGACTTAGAGCAGTACTTC.

The chain combines TRBV20-1 with TRBJ1-1; D is unresolved. The CDR3 spans 11 residues. Deletions cut 2 bases from V and 1 base from J, with 2 bases between. Germline CDR1 DFQATT, CDR2 SNEGSKA (reference sequence). This CDR3 reads CSARQNTEAFF. In nucleotides, the CDR3 is TGCAGTGCTAGACAGAACACTGAAGCTTTCTTT.

V gene TRBV29-1 combines with J gene TRBJ1-5; TRBD1 is a possible D gene (5 bases). Germline V CDR1 and CDR2: SQVTM, ANQGSEA. Between the trimmed V and J ends, which lost 4 bases and 2 bases, there was a span of 6 bases. The CDR3 length is 12 residues. DNA of the CDR3: TGCAGCGTTGGGGACGGCAATCAGCCCCAGCATTTT. Its translation is CSVGDGNQPQHF.

The CDR3 spells CATSDASQGAETQYF. The DNA of the CDR3 is TGTGCCACCAGTGACGCCTCACAGGGGGCGGAGACCCAGTACTTC. J is TRBJ2-5 and V is TRBV24-1; TRBD1 aligns across 9 bases. The CDR3 has 15 residues. Germline V gene sequence: CDR1 KGHDR, CDR2 SFDVKD. The V segment lost 4 bases and the J segment 5 bases; nucleotides outside the gene matches: 7.

The J gene is TRBJ1-2, the V gene TRBV5-6; TRBD1 is a possible D gene (6 bases). V was trimmed by 3 bases and J by 2 bases, leaving 11 bases between them. This CDR3 has 14 amino acids. CDR1 is SGHDT and CDR2 is YYEEEE in the germline V gene. CDR3 sequence (DNA): TGTGCCAGCAGCTCAGGACAGCTAAACTATGGCTACACCTTC. Protein product: CASSSGQLNYGYTF. Based on the CDR3 plus reference TRBV5-6 and TRBJ1-2, the full variable domain is DAGVTQSPTHLIKTRGQQVTLRCSPKSGHDTVSWYQQALGQGPQFIFQYYEEEERQRGNFPDRFSGHQFPNYSSELNVNALLLGDSALYLCASSSGQLNYGYTFGSGTRLTVV.

This clone was found a few times. The chain has TRBV6-5 and TRBJ1-1, with D possibly matching TRBD1 (6 bases). This CDR3 spans 13 amino acids. V was cut by 4 bases and J by 1 base, with 7 bases left in between. Germline CDR1 MNHEY, CDR2 SVGAGI. CDR3 sequence reads: CASSSGENTEAFF. The CDR3 nucleotides read TGTGCCAGCAGTTCAGGGGAGAACACTGAAGCTTTCTTT.

The CDR3, as DNA: TGTGCCATCAGTGAATCCGCGCCGGTGCGGAGGAACACTGAAGCTTTCTTT. Its translation is CAISESAPVRRNTEAFF. The J gene is TRBJ1-1, the V gene TRBV10-3, with unresolved D. V was shortened by 3 bases and J by 1 base, with 18 bases between the two germline ends. The V gene's germline CDR1 is ENHRY and CDR2 SYGVKD. This CDR3 has 17 amino acids.

The gene calls are TRBV21-1 and TRBJ1-3; the DNA was not used to check the table's D call, TRBD1. TRBV21-1 is reported as a pseudogene. This CDR3 region has 15 residues. CDR3 in DNA: TGTGCCAACGAGCCCTCACAGGGTTGGGGAAACACCATATATTTT. It codes for CANEPSQGWGNTIYF.

The chain couples TRBV5-1 to TRBJ2-3; maybe TRBD2 (5 bases). CDR1 is SGHRS, CDR2 YFSETQ, per germline. CDR3 size: 16 residues. Trimming removed 1 base from V and 4 bases from J, with 16 bases in between. CDR3 residues: CASSLFQRDPPDTQYF. The CDR3 nucleotides are TGCGCCAGCAGCTTGTTCCAGAGGGATCCCCCAGATACGCAGTATTTT.

This chain connects TRBV27 to TRBJ1-5, with no clear D. Germline V gene lookup returns CDR1 MNHEY and CDR2 SMNVEV (reference sequence). The CDR3 is 15 residues long. V lost 4 bases, J lost 0 bases, and 10 bases lay in between. The DNA for the CDR3 is TGTGCCAGCAGTTGGTCGCCATATAGCAATCAGCCCCAGCATTTT. As protein: CASSWSPYSNQPQHF.

The chain has TRBV18 and TRBJ1-5; D is undetermined. Germline V gene sequence: CDR1 KGHSH, CDR2 LQKENI. The CDR3 consists of 16 residues. Trimming took off 0 bases at V and 0 bases at J, with 9 bases between the two ends. CDR3 sequence (DNA): TGTGCCAGCTCACCACCTCTACAGAATAGCAATCAGCCCCAGCATTTT. This translates into CASSPPLQNSNQPQHF.

This chain links TRBV5-3 with TRBJ2-6, with TRBD1 matching 9 bases. TRBV5-3 is flagged as an ORF with uncertain function. This CDR3 has 17 residues. V shed 2 bases, J shed 2 bases, and the junction held 5 bases outside the gene matches. CDR3 sequence reads: CARSLEDRGAGANVLTF. In nucleotides, the CDR3 is TGTGCCAGAAGCTTAGAGGACAGGGGAGCTGGGGCCAACGTCCTGACTTTC.